This TCR beta chain derives from a study of radiation and T cells in renal cell carcinoma. This clone was found a few times. Its antigen is undetermined. As for time point: blood 4 weeks post-SBRT, at nephrectomy. The sample's treatment: 15 Gy SBRT to primary tumor, nephrectomy 4 weeks later. Radiation-treated patients gave blood at baseline, week 2 and week 4. Clear cell pathology was present in this patient's renal cell carcinoma. V was pared by 1 base and J by 11 bases, with 12 bases between. The CDR3 runs 12 residues. The germline V gene has CDR1 SGHTA and CDR2 FQGNSA. This table comes from immunoSEQ multiplex PCR, and its TCRdb copy is limited to in-frame clones, with some not included. Of about 170,000 clones in the sample, roughly 90% were seen once. Study findings and constraints: From baseline, blood top tumor clonotypes peaked at 2 weeks post-radiation. Pretreatment tumor biopsies were lacking, so baseline clonotypes are unknown.

The TCR sequence derives from a woman aged 45 to 65 with renal cell carcinoma. V gene TRBV7-2 combines with J gene TRBJ2-7, with a tentative D call TRBD2 (5 bases). The starting material was blood, obtained from a patient whose treatment included radiotherapy and nephrectomy. In DNA form, the CDR3 reads TGTGCCAGCAGCTTAGTCGGGGTGGGTGAGTACTTC. Its translation is CASSLVGVGEYF.